The 6 T cell receptor beta chains below were found in one sample sequenced in a study of OX40 agonist ivuxolimab in advanced cancers. Using immunoSEQ multiplex PCR, the repertoire was profiled, and TCRdb retains in-frame clones only, with some absent. Of about 99,000 clones in the sample, about 96% were seen once. The sequencing here drew on CD4+ or CD8+ T cells sorted from blood, taken in a trial of the OX40 agonist ivuxolimab. The receptors originated from an adult with an advanced solid tumor such as melanoma, head and neck, liver or kidney cancer.

Comments on this clone: Germline and junction disagree at one end, which may indicate a read error. The chain uses TRBV29-1 and TRBJ2-7, with no clear D. In germline, CDR1 is SQVTM, CDR2 ANQGSEA. CDR3 size: 12 residues. The CDR3 protein is CSVEGMSYEQYF. The CDR3 DNA reads as TGCAGCGTCGAAGGGATGTCCTACGAGCAGTACTTC.

This chain uses TRBV27 with TRBJ2-7, with D possibly TRBD2 on 5 matching bases. Looked up from germline, CDR1 is MNHEY and CDR2 is SMNVEV (reference sequence). The ends were cut back, 5 bases at V and 1 base at J, with 18 bases in the middle. This CDR3 region has 16 residues. CDR3 nucleotide sequence: TGTGCCAGCAGTCCCTATGCCGCGTCGGGGTCCTACGAGCAGTACTTC. As protein: CASSPYAASGSYEQYF.

This clone was detected once. The chain recombines TRBV7-8 with TRBJ2-1; D is ambiguous. Germline lookup yields CDR1 SGHVS and CDR2 FQNEAQ. V lost 1 base to trimming and J lost 3 bases, with 10 bases between them. This CDR3 spans 15 amino acids. The CDR3, as DNA: TGTGCCAGCAGCTTAGATGGTGGGATCTACAATGAGCAGTTCTTC. Residues: CASSLDGGIYNEQFF. Based on the CDR3 plus reference TRBV7-8 and TRBJ2-1, the full variable domain is GAGVSQSPRYKVAKRGQDVALRCDPISGHVSLFWYQQALGQGPEFLTYFQNEAQLDKSGLPSDRFFAERPEGSVSTLKIQRTQQEDSAVYLCASSLDGGIYNEQFFGPGTRLTVL.

The genes are TRBV28 and TRBJ1-5; D remains unclear. The CDR3 is made up of 14 amino acids. V lost 2 bases to trimming and J lost 4 bases, with 9 bases between them. Germline V CDR1 and CDR2: MDHEN, SYDVKM. CDR3 bases: TGTGCCAGCAGTTTAGCGACACATAATCAGCCCCAGCATTTT. This encodes CASSLATHNQPQHF.

This chain links TRBV6-6 with TRBJ2-1; 10 bases line up with TRBD2. The V segment lost 2 bases and the J segment 7 bases; nucleotides outside the gene matches: 5. The germline CDR1 and CDR2 sequences are MNHNY and SVGAGI (reference sequence). CDR3 size: 15 residues. The CDR3 region is CASSYLAGVWNEQFF. CDR3 DNA sequence: TGTGCCAGCAGTTACCTAGCGGGGGTGTGGAATGAGCAGTTCTTC.

DNA of the CDR3: TGTGCCAGCAGTGAAGGGCTAGCGGGAGATGAGCAGTTCTTC. As protein: CASSEGLAGDEQFF. The chain employs TRBV6-4 and TRBJ2-1; the match to TRBD2 covers 10 bases. The CDR3 contains 14 residues. Germline CDR1 and CDR2: MRHNA and SNTAGT. V lost 3 bases, J lost 8 bases, and 4 bases stayed unmatched.